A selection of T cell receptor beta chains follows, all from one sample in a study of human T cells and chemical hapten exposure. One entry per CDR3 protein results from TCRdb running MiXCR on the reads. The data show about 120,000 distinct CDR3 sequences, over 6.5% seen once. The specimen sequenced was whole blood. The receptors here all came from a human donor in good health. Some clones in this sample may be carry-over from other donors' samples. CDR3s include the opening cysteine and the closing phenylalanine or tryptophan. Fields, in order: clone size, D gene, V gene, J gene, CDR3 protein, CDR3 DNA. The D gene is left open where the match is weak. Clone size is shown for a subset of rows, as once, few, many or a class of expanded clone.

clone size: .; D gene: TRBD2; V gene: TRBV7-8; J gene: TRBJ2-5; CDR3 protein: CASSLYGTSGLQETQYF; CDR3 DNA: TGTGCCAGCAGCTTATACGGGACTAGCGGTCTTCAAGAGACCCAGTACTTC
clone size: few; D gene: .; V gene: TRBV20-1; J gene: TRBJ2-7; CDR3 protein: CSARLIDFSYEQYF; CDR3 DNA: TGCAGTGCTAGATTGATCGACTTTAGCTACGAGCAGTACTTC
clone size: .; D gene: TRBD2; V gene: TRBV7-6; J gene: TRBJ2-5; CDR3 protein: CASSSPWGGSGGLQETQYF; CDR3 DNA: TGTGCCAGCAGCTCCCCCTGGGGAGGGAGCGGGGGCCTGCAAGAGACCCAGTACTTC
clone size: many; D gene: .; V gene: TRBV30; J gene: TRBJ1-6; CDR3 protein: CAWTGGQGYNSPLHF; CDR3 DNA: TGTGCCTGGACCGGGGGGCAGGGGTATAATTCACCCCTCCACTTT
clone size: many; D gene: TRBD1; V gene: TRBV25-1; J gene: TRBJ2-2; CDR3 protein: CASSESPGQGYTGELFF; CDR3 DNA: TGTGCCAGCAGTGAATCACCGGGACAGGGTTACACCGGGGAGCTGTTTTTT
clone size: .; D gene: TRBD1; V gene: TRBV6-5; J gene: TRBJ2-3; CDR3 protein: CASSRGLGTDTQYF; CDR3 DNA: TGTGCCAGCAGTAGGGGGCTGGGCACAGATACGCAGTATTTT
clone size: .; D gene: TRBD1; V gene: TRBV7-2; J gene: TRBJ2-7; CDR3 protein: CASSLGDRLPYEQYF; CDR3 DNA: TGTGCCAGCAGCTTAGGGGACAGGCTTCCCTACGAGCAGTACTTC
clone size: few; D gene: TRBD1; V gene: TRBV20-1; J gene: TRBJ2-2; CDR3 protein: CSARDRGTGELFF; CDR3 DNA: TGCAGTGCTAGAGACAGGGGGACCGGGGAGCTGTTTTTT
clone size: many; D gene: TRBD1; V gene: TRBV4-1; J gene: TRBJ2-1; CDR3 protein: CASSPNPDRADEQFF; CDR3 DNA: TGCGCCAGCAGCCCAAATCCCGACAGGGCTGATGAGCAGTTCTTC
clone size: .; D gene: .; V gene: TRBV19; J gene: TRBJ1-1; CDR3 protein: CASSIWGPLSRQNTEAFF; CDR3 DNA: TGTGCCAGTAGTATCTGGGGCCCTTTAAGTCGGCAGAACACTGAAGCTTTCTTT
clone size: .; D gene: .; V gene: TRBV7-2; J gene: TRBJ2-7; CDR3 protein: CASSQGLSSYEQYF; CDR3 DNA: TGTGCCAGCTCACAGGGATTAAGCTCCTACGAGCAGTACTTC
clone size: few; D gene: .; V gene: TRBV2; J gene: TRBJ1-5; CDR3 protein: CASSGQGLSNQPQHF; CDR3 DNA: TGTGCCAGCAGTGGGCAGGGCCTGAGCAATCAGCCCCAGCATTTT
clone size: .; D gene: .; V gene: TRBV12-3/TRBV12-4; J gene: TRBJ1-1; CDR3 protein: CASSPLTGPNTEAFF; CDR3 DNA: TGTGCCAGCAGTCCTTTGACAGGACCGAACACTGAAGCTTTCTTT
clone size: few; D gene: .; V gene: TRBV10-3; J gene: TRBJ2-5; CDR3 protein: CAIGLRREDGETQYF; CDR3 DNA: TGTGCCATCGGCCTGCGGAGGGAGGATGGTGAGACCCAGTACTTC
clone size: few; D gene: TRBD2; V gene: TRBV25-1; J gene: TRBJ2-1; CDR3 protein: CASSALRLAGGGNEQFF; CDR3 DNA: TGTGCCAGCAGTGCCCTGCGACTAGCGGGAGGGGGTAATGAGCAGTTCTTC
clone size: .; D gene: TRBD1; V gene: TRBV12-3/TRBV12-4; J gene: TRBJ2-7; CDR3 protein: CASSWGQGLLHEQYF; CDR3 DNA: TGTGCCAGCAGTTGGGGACAGGGGCTTCTCCACGAGCAGTACTTC
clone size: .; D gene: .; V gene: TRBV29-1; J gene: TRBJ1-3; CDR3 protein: CSVEDPHGRSRSGNTIYF; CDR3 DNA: TGCAGCGTTGAAGATCCGCACGGCCGCTCCCGCTCTGGAAACACCATATATTTT